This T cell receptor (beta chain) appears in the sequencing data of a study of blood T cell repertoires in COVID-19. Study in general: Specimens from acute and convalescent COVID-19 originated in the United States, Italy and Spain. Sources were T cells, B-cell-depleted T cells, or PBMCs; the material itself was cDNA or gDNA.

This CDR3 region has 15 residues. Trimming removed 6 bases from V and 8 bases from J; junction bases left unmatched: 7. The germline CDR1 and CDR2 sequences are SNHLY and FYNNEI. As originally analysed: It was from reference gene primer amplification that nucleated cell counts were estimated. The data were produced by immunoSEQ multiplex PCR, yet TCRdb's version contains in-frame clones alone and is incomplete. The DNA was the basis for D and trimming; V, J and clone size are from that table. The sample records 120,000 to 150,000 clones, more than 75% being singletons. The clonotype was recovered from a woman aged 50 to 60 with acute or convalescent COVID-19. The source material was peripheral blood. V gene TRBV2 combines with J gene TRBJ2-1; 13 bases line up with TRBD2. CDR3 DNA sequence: TGTGCCAGCAGACCAACTAGCGGGGGGGCCGATGAGCAGTTCTTC. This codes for CASRPTSGGADEQFF.